This T cell receptor beta chain was observed in a study of blood T cell repertoires in COVID-19. Turning to the study itself: Samples representing acute and convalescent COVID-19 were sourced from the United States, Italy and Spain. From T cells, B-cell-depleted T cells, or PBMCs came the material, which was cDNA or gDNA.

V lost 5 bases and J lost 9, with 20 bases in between. This CDR3 is 15 amino acids long. Germline loops: CDR1 LNHDA, CDR2 SQIVND (reference sequence). The authors' processing: Reference gene primers were amplified, and this amplification served to estimate nucleated cell counts. Here immunoSEQ multiplex PCR was the method, and the copy in TCRdb shows in-frame clones only, minus some. D and trimming were read from the DNA, whereas the V and J calls and clone size are those reported in that table. The table records 170,000 or so clones, 65% to 90% of them present only once. The TCR was taken from a human donor in a cohort sampled during active COVID-19. Sequencing was performed on peripheral blood. The chain recombines TRBV19 with TRBJ1-3, with D possibly being TRBD1 (6 bases). Written as DNA, the CDR3 is TGTGCCAGTAGTGCCGACTTGACAGGACGAAGCACCATATATTTT. Protein: CASSADLTGRSTIYF.